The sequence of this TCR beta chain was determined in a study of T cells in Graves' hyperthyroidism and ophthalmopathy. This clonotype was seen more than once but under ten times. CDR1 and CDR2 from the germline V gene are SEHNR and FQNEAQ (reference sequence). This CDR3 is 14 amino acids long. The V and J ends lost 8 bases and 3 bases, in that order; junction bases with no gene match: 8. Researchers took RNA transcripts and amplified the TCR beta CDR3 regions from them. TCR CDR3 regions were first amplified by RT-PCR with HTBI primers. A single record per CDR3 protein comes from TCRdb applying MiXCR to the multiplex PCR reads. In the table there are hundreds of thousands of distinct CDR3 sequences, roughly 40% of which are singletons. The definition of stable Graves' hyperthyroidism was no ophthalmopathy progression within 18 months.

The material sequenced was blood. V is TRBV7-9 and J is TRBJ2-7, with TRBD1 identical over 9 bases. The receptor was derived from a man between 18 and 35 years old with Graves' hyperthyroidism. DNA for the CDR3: TGTGCCAGCGGCATAACAGGGGGCAGCTACGAGCAGTACTTC. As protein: CASGITGGSYEQYF.